This T cell receptor beta chain stems from a study of OX40 agonist ivuxolimab in advanced cancers. Study conclusions and caveats: Mean expanded clone counts were higher in CD8+ than CD4+ T cells. Some nonresponders likewise displayed low normalized T-cell clonal expansion.

Method: immunoSEQ multiplex PCR; TCRdb's copy keeps in-frame clones and lacks some. The sample yields roughly 42,000 clones, approximately 86% seen once. On this clone: Its target is not known.

CDR3 size: 12 residues. In germline, CDR1 is MNHNS, CDR2 SASEGT. The V gene lost 5 bases and the J gene lost 3 bases, with 7 bases spanning the gap. This clonotype was sampled from an adult with an advanced solid tumor such as melanoma, head and neck, liver or kidney cancer. J is TRBJ1-1 and V is TRBV6-1; D call uncertain. Here the sequenced sample was CD4+ or CD8+ T cells sorted from blood, taken in a trial of the OX40 agonist ivuxolimab. The CDR3 reads CASSKAYTEAFF. In nucleotides, the CDR3 is TGTGCCAGCAGTAAGGCTTACACTGAAGCTTTCTTT.